Sequencing of this T cell receptor (beta chain) was carried out in a study of T cell responses to AZD1222 COVID-19 vaccine. Study-wide points: Repertoire sampling occurred only after the peak T cell response.

On this clone: Its antigen is as yet unknown.

Profiling relied on immunoSEQ multiplex PCR, and the TCRdb table lists in-frame clones only, not all of them. The repertoire has approximately 46,000 clones, 60% to 85% of them found once; the top ten carry over 6.5%. This sample comprised peripheral blood, obtained on day 0 of AZD1222 vaccination. This receptor was identified in an adult in good health.

CDR3 in DNA: TGTGCCAGTAGCCCCCAGAGACAGGGATACGACTATGGCTACACCTTC. Translating it yields CASSPQRQGYDYGYTF. This chain links TRBV19 with TRBJ1-2; TRBD1 matches 7 bases. Germline CDR1 and CDR2: LNHDA and SQIVND (reference sequence). V lost 6 bases and J lost 3; bases outside the gene matches: 13. The length of the CDR3 is 16 residues.